The 16 T cell receptor beta chains below come from one sample, sequenced in a study of blood T cell repertoires in COVID-19. Clones were read by immunoSEQ multiplex PCR, and TCRdb kept only the in-frame ones, dropping some. The sample holds about 93,000 clones, roughly 85% seen once. Source material: peripheral blood. These receptors came from a human donor in a cohort sampled during active COVID-19.

This clone came up many times. The chain carries TRBV5-1 and TRBJ2-2; the match to TRBD1 covers 9 bases. J lost 6 bases, V lost 3 bases, and 6 bases had no gene match. The CDR3 contains 15 residues. Germline CDR1 is SGHRS and CDR2 is YFSETQ. For the CDR3, the DNA is TGCGCCAGCAGCTCGGGACAGGGAGGGTCCGGGGAGCTGTTTTTT. Encoded protein: CASSSGQGGSGELFF.

The chain couples TRBV6-6 to TRBJ2-4; D possibly corresponds to TRBD2 (6 bases). The V gene lost 2 bases and the J gene lost 1 base, with 12 bases spanning the gap. The CDR3 covers 16 residues. Germline V gene sequence: CDR1 MNHNY, CDR2 SVGAGI (reference sequence). The CDR3 protein is CASSYGGDFAKNIQYF. CDR3 sequence (DNA): TGTGCCAGCAGTTACGGCGGGGATTTCGCCAAAAACATTCAGTACTTC.

The gene calls are TRBV6-2 or TRBV6-3 and TRBJ1-4; a possible D gene is TRBD1 (5 bases). The germline V and J ends were trimmed by 4 bases and 8 bases, with 11 bases remaining between them. This CDR3 comprises 13 residues. CDR1 and CDR2 from the germline V gene are MNHEY and SVGEGT. The CDR3 here is CASSSSGSEKLFF. The CDR3 nucleotides are TGTGCCAGCAGTTCGTCAGGGTCAGAAAAACTGTTTTTT.

The J gene is TRBJ1-1, the V gene TRBV28, with D perhaps matching TRBD1 (6 bases). Between the trimmed V and J ends, which lost 5 bases and 1 base, there was a span of 11 bases. The CDR3 extends over 14 amino acids. The germline V gene has CDR1 MDHEN and CDR2 SYDVKM. CDR3 in amino acids: CASSLIQGNTEAFF. The CDR3 DNA reads as TGTGCCAGCAGTCTTATACAGGGGAACACTGAAGCTTTCTTT.

This clone was observed a few times. V and J are TRBV7-6 and TRBJ2-5; 10 bases map to TRBD2. V lost 6 bases to trimming and J lost 6 bases; unmatched junction nucleotides: 10. CDR3 length equals 15 residues. Germline V gene lookup returns CDR1 SGHVS and CDR2 FNYEAQ. The CDR3 protein is CASSPSGGAGKTQYF. As DNA, the CDR3 is TGTGCCAGCAGTCCCAGCGGGGGGGCGGGAAAGACCCAGTACTTC.

V is TRBV28 and J is TRBJ2-5; 7 bases map to TRBD2. V lost 10 bases, J lost 1 base, and 15 bases stayed unmatched. Germline CDR1 and CDR2: MDHEN and SYDVKM. The CDR3 runs 16 residues. The CDR3 DNA is TGTGCCACCCACCTATCGACTAGCCCTAGCCAAGAGACCCAGTACTTC. Protein: CATHLSTSPSQETQYF.

This clone was seen a few times. The chain joins TRBV7-9 to TRBJ2-5, with D possibly TRBD2 on 5 matching bases. From germline, CDR1 is SEHNR and CDR2 FQNEAQ (reference sequence). Trimming took 2 bases from V and 5 from J, leaving 15 bases between them. The CDR3 contains 15 residues. The CDR3 reads CASSLLGPSQETQYF. DNA of the CDR3: TGTGCCAGCAGCTTATTAGGTCCTAGCCAGGAGACCCAGTACTTC.

V and J are TRBV12-3 or TRBV12-4 and TRBJ1-1; D call uncertain. Between the trimmed V and J ends, which lost 3 bases and 2 bases, there was a span of 7 bases. The CDR3 totals 13 residues. CDR3 in DNA: TGTGCCAGCAGTTTTACGGTTAACACTGAAGCTTTCTTT. It specifies CASSFTVNTEAFF.

V and J are TRBV9 and TRBJ2-3; D remains ambiguous. V lost 0 bases to trimming and J lost 2 bases, with 10 bases between them. Germline V gene data show CDR1 as SGDLS and CDR2 as YYNGEE. The CDR3 has 15 amino acids. The CDR3 region is CASSVAPTPTDTQYF. The CDR3 nucleotides read TGTGCCAGCAGCGTAGCCCCTACCCCCACAGATACGCAGTATTTT.

This chain uses TRBV18 with TRBJ2-2; the D gene is possibly TRBD1 (5 bases). Trimming removed 0 bases at V and 2 bases at J, with 13 bases between. The CDR3 contains 17 residues. Germline V gene lookup returns CDR1 KGHSH and CDR2 LQKENI. The CDR3 DNA reads TGTGCCAGCTCACCACCCTTAAGGACATTAAACACCGGGGAGCTGTTTTTT. As protein: CASSPPLRTLNTGELFF.

This chain links TRBV4-1 with TRBJ2-2; no definite D call. This CDR3 is built from 14 residues. V was trimmed by 0 bases and J by 6 bases, leaving 8 bases between them. Looked up from germline, CDR1 is MGHRA and CDR2 is YSYEKL. The CDR3 reads CASSQDPYAGELFF. The CDR3 DNA reads TGCGCCAGCAGCCAAGATCCCTACGCCGGGGAGCTGTTTTTT.

The chain joins TRBV5-1 to TRBJ2-6; D perhaps matches TRBD1 (5 bases). The CDR3 consists of 15 residues. Germline loops: CDR1 SGHRS, CDR2 YFSETQ. V was shortened by 5 bases and J by 2 bases, with 11 bases between the two germline ends. The CDR3 region has the DNA TGCGCCAGCAGAGACCAGGGTCCTGGGGCCAACGTCCTGACTTTC. Translating it yields CASRDQGPGANVLTF.

The chain has TRBV30 and TRBJ1-3; D may be TRBD1 (6 bases). From germline, CDR1 is GTSNPN and CDR2 SVGIG (reference sequence). The CDR3 sequence is 14 residues long. V gave up 5 bases and J gave up 1 base, with 12 bases separating them. The CDR3 DNA reads TGTGCCTGGGGACAGATTGAATCTGGAAACACCATATATTTT. Residues: CAWGQIESGNTIYF.

The chain employs TRBV27 and TRBJ2-5, with TRBD2 identical over 13 bases. CDR1 is MNHEY, CDR2 SMNVEV, per germline (reference sequence). The CDR3 totals 15 residues. Trimming at V came to 6 bases and at J to 5 bases, leaving 6 bases not matched to a gene. The DNA for the CDR3 is TGTGCCAGCAGAAGCCAGGGACTAGCGGGGGAGACCCAGTACTTC. Encoded protein: CASRSQGLAGETQYF.

The V and J genes are TRBV28 and TRBJ1-3; D uncertain. Per germline, CDR1 MDHEN and CDR2 SYDVKM. The V end was cut by 6 bases, the J end by 3 bases, with 12 bases between. This CDR3 contains 14 residues. The CDR3 is CASSPQLGGNTIYF. In DNA, the CDR3 is TGTGCCAGCAGCCCACAGCTGGGTGGAAACACCATATATTTT. Variable domain in full (rest from reference TRBV28 and TRBJ1-3): DVKVTQSSRYLVKRTGEKVFLECVQDMDHENMFWYRQDPGLGLRLIYFSYDVKMKEKGDIPEGYSVSREKKERFSLILESASTNQTSMYLCASSPQLGGNTIYFGEGSWLTVV.

The V gene is TRBV6-5, the J gene TRBJ1-1, with D uncertain. Trimming shortened V by 8 bases and J by 5 bases, and 15 bases separated the two germline ends. CDR1 is MNHEY and CDR2 is SVGAGI in the germline V gene. The CDR3 runs to 13 residues. The CDR3 nucleotides are TGTGCCAGCCGAAGTTTTCCGGGGACTGAAGCTTTCTTT. Its protein product is CASRSFPGTEAFF.